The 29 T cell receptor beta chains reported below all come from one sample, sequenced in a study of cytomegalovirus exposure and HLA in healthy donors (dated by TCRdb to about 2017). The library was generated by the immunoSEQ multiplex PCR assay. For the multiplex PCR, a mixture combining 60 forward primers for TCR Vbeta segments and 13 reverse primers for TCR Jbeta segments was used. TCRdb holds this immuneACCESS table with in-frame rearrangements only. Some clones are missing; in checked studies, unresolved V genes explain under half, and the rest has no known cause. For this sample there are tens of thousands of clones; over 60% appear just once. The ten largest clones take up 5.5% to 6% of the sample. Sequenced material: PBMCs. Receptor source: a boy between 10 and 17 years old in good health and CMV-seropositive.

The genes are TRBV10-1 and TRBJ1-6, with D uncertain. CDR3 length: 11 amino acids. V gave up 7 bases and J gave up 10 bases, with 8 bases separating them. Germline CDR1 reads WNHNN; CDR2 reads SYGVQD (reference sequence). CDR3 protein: CASMIHSPLHF. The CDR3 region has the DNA TGCGCCAGCATGATACACTCACCCCTCCACTTT.

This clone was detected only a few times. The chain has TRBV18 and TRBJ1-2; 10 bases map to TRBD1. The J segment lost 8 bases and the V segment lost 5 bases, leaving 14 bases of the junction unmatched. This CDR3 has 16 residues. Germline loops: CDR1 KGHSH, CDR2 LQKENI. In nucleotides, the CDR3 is TGTGCCAGCTCAGCAGGATCTTCCGGGACAGGGGTGGGCTACACCTTC. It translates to CASSAGSSGTGVGYTF.

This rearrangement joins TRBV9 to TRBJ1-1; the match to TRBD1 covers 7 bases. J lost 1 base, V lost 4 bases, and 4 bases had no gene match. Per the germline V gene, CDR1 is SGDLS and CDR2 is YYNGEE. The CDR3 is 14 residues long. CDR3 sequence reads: CASSPGTENTEAFF. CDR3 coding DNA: TGTGCCAGCAGCCCGGGGACAGAGAACACTGAAGCTTTCTTT.

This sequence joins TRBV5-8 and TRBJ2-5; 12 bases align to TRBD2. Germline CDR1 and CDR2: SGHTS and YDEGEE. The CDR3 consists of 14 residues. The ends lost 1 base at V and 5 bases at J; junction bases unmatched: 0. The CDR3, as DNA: TGTGCCAGCAGCTTGCTAGCGGGAGGGGAGACCCAGTACTTC. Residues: CASSLLAGGETQYF.

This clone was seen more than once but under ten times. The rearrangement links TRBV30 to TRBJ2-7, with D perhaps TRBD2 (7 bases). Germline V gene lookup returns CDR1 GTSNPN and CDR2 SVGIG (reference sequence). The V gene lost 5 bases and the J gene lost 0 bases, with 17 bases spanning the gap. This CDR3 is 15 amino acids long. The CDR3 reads CAWGRGGGASYEQYF. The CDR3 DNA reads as TGTGCCTGGGGGCGTGGAGGGGGGGCCTCCTACGAGCAGTACTTC.

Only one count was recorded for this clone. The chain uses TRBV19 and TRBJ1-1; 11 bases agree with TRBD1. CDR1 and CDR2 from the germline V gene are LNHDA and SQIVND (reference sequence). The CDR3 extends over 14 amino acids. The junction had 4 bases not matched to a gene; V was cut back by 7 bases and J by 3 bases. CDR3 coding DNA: TGTGCCAGTATGGAGGGACAGGGGGACACTGAAGCTTTCTTT. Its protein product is CASMEGQGDTEAFF.

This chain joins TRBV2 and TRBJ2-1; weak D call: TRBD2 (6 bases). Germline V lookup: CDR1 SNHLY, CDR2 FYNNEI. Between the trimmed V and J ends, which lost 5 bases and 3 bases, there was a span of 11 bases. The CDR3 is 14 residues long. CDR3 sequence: CASSRRGFYNEQFF. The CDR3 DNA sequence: TGTGCCAGCAGTCGACGGGGGTTCTACAATGAGCAGTTCTTC.

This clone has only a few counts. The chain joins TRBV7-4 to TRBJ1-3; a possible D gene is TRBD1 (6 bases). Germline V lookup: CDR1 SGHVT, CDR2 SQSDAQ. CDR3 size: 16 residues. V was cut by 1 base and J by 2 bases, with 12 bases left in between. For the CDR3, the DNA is TGTGCCAGCAGCTTAGATCTGGGGGCAACTGGAAACACCATATATTTT. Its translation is CASSLDLGATGNTIYF.

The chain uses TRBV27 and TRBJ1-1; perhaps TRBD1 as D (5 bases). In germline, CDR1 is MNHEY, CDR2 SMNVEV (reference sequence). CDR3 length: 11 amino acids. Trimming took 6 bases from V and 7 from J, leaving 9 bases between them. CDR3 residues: CASRRGIEAFF. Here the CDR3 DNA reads TGTGCCAGCAGAAGGGGTATTGAAGCTTTCTTT.

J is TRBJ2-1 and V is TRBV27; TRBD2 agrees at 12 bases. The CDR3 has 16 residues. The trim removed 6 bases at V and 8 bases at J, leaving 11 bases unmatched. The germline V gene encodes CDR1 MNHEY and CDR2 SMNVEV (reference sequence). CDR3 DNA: TGTGCCAGCAGGCCCATGCTAGCGGGAGGGAGCGATGAGCAGTTCTTC. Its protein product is CASRPMLAGGSDEQFF.

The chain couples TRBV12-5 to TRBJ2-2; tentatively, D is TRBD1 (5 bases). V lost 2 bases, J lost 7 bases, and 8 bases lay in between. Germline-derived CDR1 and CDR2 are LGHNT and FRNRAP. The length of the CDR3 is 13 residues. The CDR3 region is CASGLSTVGELFF. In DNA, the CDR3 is TGTGCTAGTGGTTTGTCGACAGTCGGGGAGCTGTTTTTT.

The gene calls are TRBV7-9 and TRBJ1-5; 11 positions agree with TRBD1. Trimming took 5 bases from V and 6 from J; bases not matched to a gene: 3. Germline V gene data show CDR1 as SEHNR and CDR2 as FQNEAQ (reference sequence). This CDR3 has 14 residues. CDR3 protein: CASSPGTGGQPQHF. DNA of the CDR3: TGTGCCAGCAGCCCAGGGACAGGGGGTCAGCCCCAGCATTTT.

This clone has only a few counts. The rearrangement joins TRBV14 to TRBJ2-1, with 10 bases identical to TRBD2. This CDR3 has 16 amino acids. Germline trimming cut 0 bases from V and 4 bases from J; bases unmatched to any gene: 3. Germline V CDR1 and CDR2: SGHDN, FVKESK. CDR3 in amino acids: CASSQDLLAGYNEQFF. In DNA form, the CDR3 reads TGTGCCAGCAGCCAAGATTTACTAGCGGGGTACAATGAGCAGTTCTTC.

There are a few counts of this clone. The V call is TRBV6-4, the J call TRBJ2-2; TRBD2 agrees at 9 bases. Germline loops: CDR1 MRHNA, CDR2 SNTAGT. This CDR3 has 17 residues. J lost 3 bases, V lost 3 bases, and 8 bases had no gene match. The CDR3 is CASSELAGGPYTGELFF. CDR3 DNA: TGTGCCAGCAGTGAACTTGCGGGAGGGCCCTACACCGGGGAGCTGTTTTTT.

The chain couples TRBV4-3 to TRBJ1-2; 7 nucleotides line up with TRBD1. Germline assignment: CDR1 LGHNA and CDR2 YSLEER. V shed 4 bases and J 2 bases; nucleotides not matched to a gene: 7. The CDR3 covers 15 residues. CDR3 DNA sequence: TGCGCCAGCAGCCGTCTGACAGGGACCAACTATGGCTACACCTTC. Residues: CASSRLTGTNYGYTF.

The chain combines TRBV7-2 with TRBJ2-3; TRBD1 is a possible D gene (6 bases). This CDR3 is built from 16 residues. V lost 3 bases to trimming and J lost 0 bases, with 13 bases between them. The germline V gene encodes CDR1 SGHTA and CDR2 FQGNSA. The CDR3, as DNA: TGTGCCAGCAGCTTTGGTTCAGGGGTAAGCACAGATACGCAGTATTTT. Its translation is CASSFGSGVSTDTQYF.

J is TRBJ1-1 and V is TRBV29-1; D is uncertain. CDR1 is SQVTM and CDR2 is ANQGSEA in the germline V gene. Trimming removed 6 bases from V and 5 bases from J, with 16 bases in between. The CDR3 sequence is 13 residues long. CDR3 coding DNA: TGCAGCGTGGGTGACGACTGGGAGACTGAAGCTTTCTTT. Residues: CSVGDDWETEAFF.

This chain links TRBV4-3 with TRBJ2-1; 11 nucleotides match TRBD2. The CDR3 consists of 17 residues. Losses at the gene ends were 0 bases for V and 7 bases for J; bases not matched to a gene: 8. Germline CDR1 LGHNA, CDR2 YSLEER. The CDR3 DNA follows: TGCGCCAGCAGCCAAGATAATCGAAGGACTAGCGGGAATGAGCAGTTCTTC. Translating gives CASSQDNRRTSGNEQFF.

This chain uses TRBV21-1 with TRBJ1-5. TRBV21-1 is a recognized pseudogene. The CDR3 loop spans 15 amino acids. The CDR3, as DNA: TGTGCCAGCAGCAAAACTGAAACTAGCAATCAGCCCCAGCATTTT. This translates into CASSKTETSNQPQHF.

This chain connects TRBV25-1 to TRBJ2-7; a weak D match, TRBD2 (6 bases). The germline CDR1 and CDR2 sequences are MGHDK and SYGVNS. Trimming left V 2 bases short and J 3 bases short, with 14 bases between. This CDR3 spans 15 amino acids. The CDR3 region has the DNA TGTGCCAGCAGTGAACAGGCGGGGTTGGGCTACGAGCAGTACTTC. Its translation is CASSEQAGLGYEQYF.

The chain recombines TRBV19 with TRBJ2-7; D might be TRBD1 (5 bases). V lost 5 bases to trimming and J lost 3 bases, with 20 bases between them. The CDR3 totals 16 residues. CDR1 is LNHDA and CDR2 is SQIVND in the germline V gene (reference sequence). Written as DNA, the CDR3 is TGTGCCAGTAGTCGGCAGTTCTCCGGACACTACTACGAGCAGTACTTC. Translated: CASSRQFSGHYYEQYF.

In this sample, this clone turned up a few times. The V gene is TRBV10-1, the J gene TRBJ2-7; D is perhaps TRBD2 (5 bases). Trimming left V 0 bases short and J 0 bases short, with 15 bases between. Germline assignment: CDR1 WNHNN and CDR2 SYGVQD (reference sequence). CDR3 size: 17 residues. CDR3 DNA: TGCGCCAGCAGTGAGTCACGAGGGCAGAAGTTCTCCTACGAGCAGTACTTC. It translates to CASSESRGQKFSYEQYF.

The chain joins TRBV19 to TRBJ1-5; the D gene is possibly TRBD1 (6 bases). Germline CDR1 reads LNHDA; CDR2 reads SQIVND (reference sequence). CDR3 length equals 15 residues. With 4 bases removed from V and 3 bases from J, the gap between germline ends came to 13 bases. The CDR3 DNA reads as TGTGCCAGTAGTACTACCCAGGGGCTCAATCAGCCCCAGCATTTT. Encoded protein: CASSTTQGLNQPQHF. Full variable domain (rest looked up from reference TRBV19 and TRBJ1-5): DGGITQSPKYLFRKEGQNVTLSCEQNLNHDAMYWYRQDPGQGLRLIYYSQIVNDFQKGDIAEGYSVSREKKESFPLTVTSAQKNPTAFYLCASSTTQGLNQPQHFGDGTRLSIL.

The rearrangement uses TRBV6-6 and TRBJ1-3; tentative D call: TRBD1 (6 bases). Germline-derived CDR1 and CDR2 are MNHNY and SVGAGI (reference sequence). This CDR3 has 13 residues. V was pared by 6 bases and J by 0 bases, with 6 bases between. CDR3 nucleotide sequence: TGTGCCAGCAGACAGGGCTCTGGAAACACCATATATTTT. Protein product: CASRQGSGNTIYF.

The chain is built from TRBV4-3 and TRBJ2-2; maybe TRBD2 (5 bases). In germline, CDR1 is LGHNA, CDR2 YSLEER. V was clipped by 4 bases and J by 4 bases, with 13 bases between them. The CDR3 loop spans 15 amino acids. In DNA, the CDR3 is TGCGCCAGCAGCCCCTCGGACTTATCCACCGGGGAGCTGTTTTTT. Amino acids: CASSPSDLSTGELFF.

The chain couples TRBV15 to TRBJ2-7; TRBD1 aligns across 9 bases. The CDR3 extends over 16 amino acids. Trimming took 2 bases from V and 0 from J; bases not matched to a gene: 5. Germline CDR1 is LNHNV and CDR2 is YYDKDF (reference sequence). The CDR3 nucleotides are TGTGCCACCAGCAGACTAGGGACAGGGCTCTCCTACGAGCAGTACTTC. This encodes CATSRLGTGLSYEQYF.

The CDR3 is CASSHGTGQSSYEQYF. The CDR3 DNA is TGCGCCAGCAGCCATGGAACAGGCCAGAGCTCCTACGAGCAGTACTTC. The rearrangement joins TRBV4-3 to TRBJ2-7; TRBD1 is a possible D gene (5 bases). The germline gives CDR1 LGHNA, CDR2 YSLEER. The V end lost 3 bases, the J end lost 0 bases, and 15 bases lay between the germline ends. The CDR3 loop spans 16 amino acids.

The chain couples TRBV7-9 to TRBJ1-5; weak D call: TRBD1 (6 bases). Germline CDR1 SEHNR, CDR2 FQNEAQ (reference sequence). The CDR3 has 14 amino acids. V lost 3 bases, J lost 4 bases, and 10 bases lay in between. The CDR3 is CASSLQGSNQPQHF. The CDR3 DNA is TGTGCCAGCAGCTTGCAGGGGAGTAATCAGCCCCAGCATTTT.

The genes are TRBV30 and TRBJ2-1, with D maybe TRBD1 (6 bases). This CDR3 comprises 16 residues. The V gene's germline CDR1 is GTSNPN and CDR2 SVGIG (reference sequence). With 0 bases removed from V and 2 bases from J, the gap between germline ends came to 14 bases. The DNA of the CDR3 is TGTGCCTGGAGTGTACGGGCAGGGGCACCCTACAATGAGCAGTTCTTC. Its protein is CAWSVRAGAPYNEQFF.